This entry lists 6 T cell receptor beta chains sequenced from one sample in a study of blood T cells in healthy people across ages. Primed by a sample-barcoded 5' primer and a J-beta primer mix, a second PCR proceeded for roughly 7 to 11 cycles. TCRdb passed the 5' RACE reads through MiXCR, listing each CDR3 protein once. The sample shows approximately 1,000,000 distinct CDR3 sequences, around two fifths of them seen only once. The sequencing input was blood. These receptors came from a man younger than 35 in good health.

The rearrangement joins TRBV12-3 or TRBV12-4 to TRBJ1-2, with a weak D call TRBD1 (5 bases). V was shortened by 6 bases and J by 4 bases, with 18 bases between the two germline ends. The CDR3 contains 15 residues. In DNA, the CDR3 is TGTGCCAGCAGCCCTCAACCTGCAGGGCCCTATGGCTACACCTTC. Protein sequence: CASSPQPAGPYGYTF.

This clonotype has just a few counts. V is TRBV10-3 and J is TRBJ2-3, with D unclear. The CDR3 is 13 residues long. Between the trimmed V and J ends, which lost 4 bases and 7 bases, there was a span of 12 bases. In germline, CDR1 is ENHRY, CDR2 SYGVKD. The CDR3 is CAISGNSGHTQYF. DNA of the CDR3: TGTGCCATCAGTGGGAACAGTGGGCATACGCAGTATTTT.

This clonotype has a handful of counts. The chain joins TRBV7-2 to TRBJ1-6, with no clear D. The CDR3 is 13 amino acids. The V gene lost 3 bases and the J gene lost 10 bases, with 10 bases spanning the gap. The germline V gene encodes CDR1 SGHTA and CDR2 FQGNSA. The CDR3 protein is CASSLFGESPLHF. DNA of the CDR3: TGTGCCAGCAGCTTGTTCGGGGAGTCACCCCTCCACTTT.

A few counts support this clonotype. This chain joins TRBV4-2 and TRBJ2-7, with 7 bases lining up with TRBD2. The V and J ends lost 2 bases and 4 bases, in that order; junction bases with no gene match: 11. From germline, CDR1 is LGHNA and CDR2 YNFKEQ. This CDR3 is 16 amino acids long. The CDR3 loop reads CASSQTAGTIVYEQYF. The CDR3 coding sequence is TGTGCCAGCAGCCAAACCGCCGGGACTATCGTTTACGAGCAGTACTTC.

J is TRBJ2-1 and V is TRBV12-3 or TRBV12-4; 8 bases fit TRBD1. The length of the CDR3 is 13 residues. V lost 5 bases, J lost 8 bases, and 5 bases stayed unmatched. CDR3 sequence: CASSAPTGDEQFF. The CDR3 DNA reads TGTGCCAGCAGTGCCCCGACAGGGGATGAGCAGTTCTTC.

The chain has TRBV20-1 and TRBJ2-7, with 10 nucleotides matching TRBD2. This CDR3 has 15 amino acids. The germline V gene has CDR1 DFQATT and CDR2 SNEGSKA (reference sequence). Trimming took 6 bases from V and 7 from J; bases not matched to a gene: 15. The CDR3 bases are TGCAGTGCGCCGACTCTAGCGGGGGCCTACAATGAGCAGTACTTC. Amino acid sequence: CSAPTLAGAYNEQYF.